This entry features one T cell receptor beta chain sequence. Antigen unknown. 13 Jbeta primers and 60 Vbeta primers were used for the PCR. Only in-frame clones appear in the TCRdb table, and some are missing; sequencing was by immunoSEQ multiplex PCR. The sample shows roughly 150,000 clones, around 80% of them seen only once. The data were obtained in a study of cytomegalovirus exposure and HLA in healthy donors. Across the study: One earlier analysis, a look at about 179 million T cells, found some 110 million unique TCR beta sequences.

Study findings and constraints: Presence/absence analyses treated sequencing depth as roughly uniform across donors. Indistinguishable V segments, including TRBV6-2 and TRBV6-3, were excluded.

Trimming left V 8 bases short and J 3 bases short, with 11 bases between. CDR3 length: 12 residues. Germline V lookup: CDR1 MDHEN, CDR2 SYDVKM. The rearrangement uses TRBV28 and TRBJ2-7; maybe TRBD1 (6 bases). The TCR was taken from a man aged 18 to 29 in good health and CMV-seronegative. The sample comprised PBMCs. The CDR3 DNA is TGTGCCAGCGGGGGACAAGTCTACGAGCAGTACTTC. Encoded protein: CASGGQVYEQYF. Using reference TRBV28 and TRBJ2-7 for the parts outside the CDR3, the full variable domain is DVKVTQSSRYLVKRTGEKVFLECVQDMDHENMFWYRQDPGLGLRLIYFSYDVKMKEKGDIPEGYSVSREKKERFSLILESASTNQTSMYLCASGGQVYEQYFGPGTRLTVT.